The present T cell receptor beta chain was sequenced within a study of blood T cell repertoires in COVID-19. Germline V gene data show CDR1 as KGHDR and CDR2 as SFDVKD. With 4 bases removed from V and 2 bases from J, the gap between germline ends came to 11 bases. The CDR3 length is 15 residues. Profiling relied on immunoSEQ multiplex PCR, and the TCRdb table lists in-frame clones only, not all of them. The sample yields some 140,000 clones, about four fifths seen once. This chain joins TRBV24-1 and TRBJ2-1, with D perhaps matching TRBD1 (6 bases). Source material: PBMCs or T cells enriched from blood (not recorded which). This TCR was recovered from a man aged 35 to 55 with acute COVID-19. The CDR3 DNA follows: TGTGCCACCAGTGAGGGACAAACTACCTACAATGAGCAGTTCTTC. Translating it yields CATSEGQTTYNEQFF.